These 21 T cell receptor beta chains came from one sample sequenced in a study of technical replicates of blood from a few donors. Produced via immunoSEQ multiplex PCR; TCRdb's table is partial and in-frame only. The sample includes just over 8,000 clones, almost 90% of them seen just once. The sample taken for sequencing was PBMCs. These receptors all stem from a human donor in good health.

Comment on this clone: One junction end disagrees with the germline gene, perhaps due to a read error. This CDR3 reads CASSLRVRDLIAYEQYF. The CDR3 DNA reads TGTGCCAGCAGTTTAAGGGTCCGGGACTTAATAGCCTATGAGCAGTACTTC. J is TRBJ2-7 and V is TRBV27, with TRBD2 as a possible D gene (6 bases). Per germline, CDR1 MNHEY and CDR2 SMNVEV (reference sequence). The CDR3 has 17 residues.

The V call is TRBV28, the J call TRBJ1-1, with TRBD1 identical over 11 bases. Germline values: CDR1 MDHEN, CDR2 SYDVKM. The ends lost 6 bases at V and 4 bases at J; junction bases unmatched: 7. The CDR3 has 15 amino acids. DNA of the CDR3: TGTGCCAGCAGGGAAGCCGGGACAGGGGGCACTGAAGCTTTCTTT. Its protein is CASREAGTGGTEAFF.

This chain uses TRBV5-6 with TRBJ2-7; the D gene is possibly TRBD1 (5 bases). The length of the CDR3 is 14 residues. V dropped 3 bases and J dropped 4 bases, with 14 bases sitting between them. Germline values: CDR1 SGHDT, CDR2 YYEEEE. CDR3 coding DNA: TGTGCCAGCAGCTCCAGGGTGTTTGGGTACGAGCAGTACTTC. It translates to CASSSRVFGYEQYF.

This sequence joins TRBV29-1 and TRBJ2-5; possibly TRBD1 for D (5 bases). Trimming took off 0 bases at V and 5 bases at J, with 13 bases between the two ends. CDR1 is SQVTM, CDR2 ANQGSEA, per germline. CDR3 size: 14 residues. Here the CDR3 reads CSVEDGALGETQYF. The CDR3 DNA reads TGCAGCGTTGAAGATGGGGCGTTGGGGGAGACCCAGTACTTC.

The chain recombines TRBV5-4 with TRBJ2-3; D perhaps matches TRBD2 (6 bases). The CDR3 has 15 residues. V gave up 4 bases and J gave up 2 bases, with 14 bases separating them. Germline V CDR1 and CDR2: SGHNT, YYREEE (reference sequence). The CDR3 DNA reads TGTGCCAGCAGCGAGGACTACCTACCCACAGATACGCAGTATTTT. Its protein is CASSEDYLPTDTQYF.

The chain carries TRBV13 and TRBJ2-7; D is perhaps TRBD1 (5 bases). Germline CDR1 is PRHDT and CDR2 is FYEKMQ (reference sequence). V was pared by 5 bases and J by 5 bases, with 10 bases between. The CDR3 sequence is 12 residues long. CDR3 amino acids: CASSIEGDEQYF. CDR3 sequence (DNA): TGTGCCAGCAGCATCGAAGGGGACGAGCAGTACTTC.

The V gene is TRBV6-4, the J gene TRBJ2-2; 7 bases match TRBD2. J gave up 4 bases and V 5 bases, and 4 bases lay outside the gene matches. Germline lookup yields CDR1 MRHNA and CDR2 SNTAGT. This CDR3 comprises 14 residues. This chain's CDR3 is CASSRGGSTGELFF. The CDR3 bases are TGTGCCAGCAGTAGGGGCGGGAGCACCGGGGAGCTGTTTTTT.

CDR3 amino acids: CASSGDDAGDYNEQFF. The CDR3 region has the DNA TGTGCCAGCAGTGGGGACGACGCGGGAGATTACAATGAGCAGTTCTTC. The chain joins TRBV6-1 to TRBJ2-1, with 7 bases aligning to TRBD2. Per the germline V gene, CDR1 is MNHNS and CDR2 is SASEGT. CDR3 length: 16 residues. The ends lost 4 bases at V and 4 bases at J; junction bases unmatched: 10.

This chain uses TRBV29-1 with TRBJ1-1; D might be TRBD1 (6 bases). The V gene lost 4 bases and the J gene lost 0 bases, with 18 bases spanning the gap. The CDR3 totals 16 residues. Looked up from germline, CDR1 is SQVTM and CDR2 is ANQGSEA. CDR3 sequence: CSVGLQGNIMNTEAFF. The CDR3 DNA reads as TGCAGCGTTGGCTTACAGGGTAATATTATGAACACTGAAGCTTTCTTT.

The chain carries TRBV2 and TRBJ1-2; 10 bases align to TRBD1. V trimming: 4 bases; J trimming: 5 bases; junction bases outside the gene matches: 4. Germline-derived CDR1 and CDR2 are SNHLY and FYNNEI. The CDR3 is 14 amino acids. The CDR3, as DNA: TGTGCCAGCAGTGGACAGGGGGCCGAGTATGGCTACACCTTC. It yields the protein CASSGQGAEYGYTF.

The rearrangement uses TRBV5-1 and TRBJ2-1, with TRBD2 identical over 10 bases. Germline trimming cut 7 bases from V and 6 bases from J; bases unmatched to any gene: 10. The CDR3 has 15 amino acids. Germline V gives CDR1 SGHRS, CDR2 YFSETQ. The CDR3 protein is CASASGTSVPNEQFF. The CDR3 nucleotides read TGCGCCAGCGCCTCCGGGACTAGCGTACCCAATGAGCAGTTCTTC.

The chain's CDR3 is CASSLQGGPYEQYF. Written as DNA, the CDR3 is TGTGCCAGCAGCCTTCAGGGGGGCCCCTACGAGCAGTACTTC. The rearrangement uses TRBV7-9 and TRBJ2-7, with D maybe TRBD1 (7 bases). The CDR3 contains 14 residues. Germline loops: CDR1 SEHNR, CDR2 FQNEAQ (reference sequence). Deletions cut 5 bases from V and 2 bases from J, with 13 bases between.

The DNA of the CDR3 is TGTGCCATCAGTGAGCCTAGCGGGAGTATGTTGAACGAGCAGTACTTC. It codes for CAISEPSGSMLNEQYF. J is TRBJ2-7 and V is TRBV10-3; 10 bases are shared with TRBD2. Germline-derived CDR1 and CDR2 are ENHRY and SYGVKD. V shed 2 bases, J shed 5 bases, and the junction held 9 bases outside the gene matches. CDR3 length equals 16 residues.

With respect to this clone: Within the sample, other DNA sequences also encode this same CDR3. The genes are TRBV6-6 and TRBJ1-5, with a weak D call TRBD1 (6 bases). CDR1 and CDR2 (germline): MNHNY, SVGAGI (reference sequence). V lost 7 bases and J 4 bases, leaving 8 bases between the germline ends. This CDR3 has 12 amino acids. The CDR3 spells CASTQGNQPQHF. The DNA of the CDR3 is TGTGCCAGCACTCAGGGGAATCAGCCCCAGCATTTT.

The chain couples TRBV6-1 to TRBJ2-2; 7 bases match TRBD2. The length of the CDR3 is 16 residues. V was clipped by 0 bases and J by 4 bases; unmatched bases: 5. Germline V gene sequence: CDR1 MNHNS, CDR2 SASEGT. The CDR3 loop reads CASSEAQLAVTGELFF. For the CDR3, the DNA is TGTGCCAGCAGTGAAGCCCAGCTAGCGGTCACCGGGGAGCTGTTTTTT.

J is TRBJ2-1 and V is TRBV19; D is possibly TRBD2 (6 bases). Per germline, CDR1 LNHDA and CDR2 SQIVND (reference sequence). Deletions cut 9 bases from V and 4 bases from J, with 19 bases between. CDR3 length equals 15 residues. CDR3: CASSPAASVYNEQFF. The CDR3 DNA follows: TGTGCCAGCTCCCCCGCGGCTAGCGTTTACAATGAGCAGTTCTTC.

This chain uses TRBV5-1 with TRBJ2-2; a weak D match, TRBD1 (5 bases). The V end was cut by 0 bases, the J end by 5 bases, with 8 bases between. The CDR3 extends over 14 amino acids. Germline V lookup: CDR1 SGHRS, CDR2 YFSETQ. The CDR3 DNA follows: TGCGCCAGCAGCTTGGGACAGACGACCGGGGAGCTGTTTTTT. Translated, it gives CASSLGQTTGELFF. The full variable domain, completed using reference TRBV5-1 and TRBJ2-2, is KAGVTQTPRYLIKTRGQQVTLSCSPISGHRSVSWYQQTPGQGLQFLFEYFSETQRNKGNFPGRFSGRQFSNSRSEMNVSTLELGDSALYLCASSLGQTTGELFFGEGSRLTVL.

This clone occurred once. V usage is TRBV6-4 and J usage is TRBJ2-7; the match to TRBD1 covers 7 bases. The CDR3 has 12 residues. Germline assignment: CDR1 MRHNA and CDR2 SNTAGT. CDR3 bases: TGTGTCAGGAAGGGGGCACTGTACGAGCAGTACTTC. Translating gives CVRKGALYEQYF.

The genes are TRBV6-1 and TRBJ1-4, with TRBD1 matching 7 bases. V was clipped by 7 bases and J by 1 base; unmatched bases: 3. Germline V gene data show CDR1 as MNHNS and CDR2 as SASEGT. The CDR3 runs to 14 residues. CDR3: CASTRQGTNEKLFF. In DNA form, the CDR3 reads TGTGCCAGCACCCGACAGGGAACTAATGAAAAACTGTTTTTT.

The chain combines TRBV6-5 with TRBJ1-2; D not certain. Germline loops: CDR1 MNHEY, CDR2 SVGAGI. The CDR3 length is 11 residues. Trimming pared 6 bases from V and 8 bases from J, leaving 10 bases between. The CDR3: CASRTAGGYTF. The CDR3 coding sequence is TGTGCCAGCAGAACCGCGGGGGGCTACACCTTC.

Here the CDR3 reads CASSSLQVSGNTIYF. The CDR3 nucleotides read TGTGCCAGCAGCTCATTACAGGTCTCTGGAAACACCATATATTTT. This chain joins TRBV11-2 and TRBJ1-3, with D possibly matching TRBD1 (5 bases). The germline CDR1 and CDR2 sequences are SGHAT and FQNNGV. Trimming stripped 4 bases from V and 0 bases from J, with 10 bases between. CDR3 length: 15 residues.